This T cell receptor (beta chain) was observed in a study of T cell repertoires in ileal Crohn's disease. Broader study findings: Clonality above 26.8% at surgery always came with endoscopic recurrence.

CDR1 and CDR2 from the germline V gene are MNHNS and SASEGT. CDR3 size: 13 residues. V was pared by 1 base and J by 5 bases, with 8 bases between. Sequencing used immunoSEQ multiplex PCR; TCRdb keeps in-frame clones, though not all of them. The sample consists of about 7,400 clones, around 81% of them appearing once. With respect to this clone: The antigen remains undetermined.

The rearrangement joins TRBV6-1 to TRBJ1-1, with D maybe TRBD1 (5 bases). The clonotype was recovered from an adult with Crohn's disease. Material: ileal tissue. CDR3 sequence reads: CASSEGGVTEAFF. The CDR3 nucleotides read TGTGCCAGCAGTGAAGGGGGGGTTACTGAAGCTTTCTTT.